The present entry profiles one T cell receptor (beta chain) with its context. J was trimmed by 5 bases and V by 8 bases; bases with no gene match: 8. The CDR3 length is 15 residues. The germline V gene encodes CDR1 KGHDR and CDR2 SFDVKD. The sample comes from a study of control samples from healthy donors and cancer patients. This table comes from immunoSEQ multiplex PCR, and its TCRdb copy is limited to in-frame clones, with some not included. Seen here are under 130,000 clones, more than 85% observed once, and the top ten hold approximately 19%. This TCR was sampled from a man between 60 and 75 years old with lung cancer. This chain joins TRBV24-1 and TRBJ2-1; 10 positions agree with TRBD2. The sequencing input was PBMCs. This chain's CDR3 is CATNLAGAADNEQFF. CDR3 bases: TGTGCCACCAATCTAGCGGGGGCCGCAGACAATGAGCAGTTCTTC.